This T cell receptor beta chain originates from a study of CD8+CD57+ T cells in acquired aplastic anemia. Study details: Sorting CD4+ and CD8+ cells gave DNA averaging approximately 3 ug. Study findings and constraints: Found in both controls and patients were almost 30 CD8+ CDR3 sequences.

As regards this clonotype: Its target is not known.

Profiles of TCR beta VDJ and CDR3 were generated from a genomic DNA template. TCRdb reprocessed the reads via MiXCR and lists one record per CDR3 protein. The sample carries some 170,000 distinct CDR3 sequences, roughly 43% recorded once. Sequencing involved patients with CD8+CD57+ cell expansion previously shown by flow cytometry. All participating patients were living with severe acquired aplastic anemia. Patients were therapy-naive when their blood was sampled. Source material: sorted CD4+, CD8+, or CD8+CD57+ T cells (not recorded which) from PBMCs. This TCR derives from a human donor with aplastic anemia.

CDR3 residues: CSAMGADGYTF. The DNA of the CDR3 is TGCAGCGCAATGGGGGCAGATGGCTACACCTTC. The chain employs TRBV29-1 and TRBJ1-2; TRBD1 is a possible D gene (6 bases). The CDR3 runs to 11 residues. The germline V gene has CDR1 SQVTM and CDR2 ANQGSEA. Trimming took off 7 bases at V and 6 bases at J, with 12 bases between the two ends.